This T cell receptor (beta chain) was recorded in a study of vaccination and CD4 T cells after COVID-19 (dated by TCRdb to the early 2020s). With respect to the entire study: The convalescent cohort included six males and four females, with two Hispanic individuals, seven Caucasians, two Asians and one multiracial person. Each participant got two doses of either the Pfizer-BioNTech BNT162b2 vaccine (n=8) or the Moderna mRNA-1273 vaccine (n=2). Post-COVID blood samples were collected from convalescent patients a median of approximately 93 days after diagnosis, with a range of about 30 to 180 days. The time from the second vaccine dose to post-vaccine blood sampling had a median of around 72 days and ranged from about 14 to 250 days. Overlapping spike peptide pools from SARS-CoV-2 and from the common cold coronaviruses HCoV-NL63, HCoV-OC43 and HCoV-229E were used as culture stimuli. Control cultures received a CEFX viral epitope pool as the positive control, an HIV-1 Nef peptide pool as the negative control, or no peptide. The spike-specific CD4+ TCR repertoire was compared before and after mRNA vaccination in 10 to 11 COVID-19 convalescent patients and a handful of infection-naive healthy vaccine recipients. Study-wide findings and limitations: Of the vaccine-specific clones in convalescent patients, 304 of 307, or nearly all, reacted only to SARS-CoV-2 spike and did not cross-react with common cold coronaviruses. The number of convalescent patients in the study was relatively small, and the study did not examine early timepoints following natural infection. The median count of SARS-CoV-2-reactive clonotypes went up from 20 to 25 after infection to about 40 after vaccination, although the change was not significant. Among the post-vaccine SARS-CoV-2-reactive clones in convalescent patients, a median about 87% showed up only after vaccination, which suggests vaccine-specific priming.

The meaning of the sample's treatment or condition label: roughly 10-day PBMC culture with coronavirus spike peptide pools or control peptides (ViraFEST assay). The ViraFEST assay, used in the study, expanded antigen-specific T cells with peptide pools and then identified the expanded clonotypes through TCR sequencing. Negative nucleocapsid antibody tests before and after vaccination confirmed that the healthy vaccine recipients had no prior SARS-CoV-2 infection. Each well held approximately 2 million PBMCs cultured in IMDM containing roughly 5% human AB serum and 9 to 10 IU/ml IL-2, with 7.5 to 10 ug/ml peptide pools added. Half of the culture medium was replaced with fresh IL-2-containing medium on days 3 and 7. CD4+ T cells were isolated after roughly nine days of culture through negative selection using the EasySep CD4+ T cell isolation kit. Ficoll-Paque Plus gradient centrifugation was used to isolate PBMCs from whole blood, and the isolated PBMCs were then either used fresh or cryopreserved at -140C. Culture conditions were generally each tested in triplicate wells.

From the germline V gene (reference sequence), CDR1 is LNHNV and CDR2 is YYDKDF. The junction carries 7 bases between V and J, which are trimmed by 0 bases and 2 bases respectively. CDR3 length: 14 amino acids, cysteine to phenylalanine. Left in the record is the CDR3 DNA by itself, 42 bases read in frame from the first base. This clonotype was recorded a few times. What this receptor recognizes is not known. No much larger clonotype is one base removed from it; base qualities were not supplied. The protocol used for the library was PCR. At the Johns Hopkins FTIC core, DNA from the cultured CD4+ T cells underwent TCR sequencing with the Oncomine TCR Beta short-read assay. Genomic DNA was extracted from the cultured CD4+ T cells with the QIAamp micro DNA kit. Oncomine TCR Beta libraries made from cultured CD4+ T cells were pooled using unique dual indexes and sequenced on an Illumina iSeq 100. The study's processing was this. Non-productive sequences were filtered out, and CDR3s that did not start with C, did not end with F or W, or were shorter than 7 amino acids were discarded. The MANAFEST web application identified antigen-specific clonotypes by comparing peptide-stimulated wells against reference wells and other culture wells. For a clone to be called positive, the clone needed an FDR below 0.05, an odds ratio above 5, and a productive frequency above 0.1% in at least two of three replicate wells. A clonotype counted as cross-reactive if it showed significant expansion both in the SARS-CoV-2 spike wells and in at least one common cold coronavirus spike condition. Levenshtein distances (stringdist) and unrooted phylogenetic trees (ape) in R version 3.6.1 were used to assess CDR3 homology. TCRdb itself trimmed the public reads at Q25 with fastp, ran MiXCR and retained productive beta chains. Duplicate CDR3 protein sequences are folded into a single record with the most common DNA and genes. Here the V and J calls rest on TCRdb's processing, not on the authors' analysis. In all, the sample holds approximately 10,000 distinct CDR3 sequences, and around a quarter of those were seen once. Of the sample, about a quarter is held by the ten largest clones.

This sequence originates from a human donor who received a COVID-19 vaccine. The source was CD4+ T cells from blood, cultured in vitro, collected before SARS-CoV-2 vaccination. The rearranged segments are TRBV15 and TRBJ1-2, with no confidently assigned D gene. The base sequence is TGTGCCACCAGCAGAGATCCGGTAAACTATGGCTACACCTTC. Its protein is CATSRDPVNYGYTF.